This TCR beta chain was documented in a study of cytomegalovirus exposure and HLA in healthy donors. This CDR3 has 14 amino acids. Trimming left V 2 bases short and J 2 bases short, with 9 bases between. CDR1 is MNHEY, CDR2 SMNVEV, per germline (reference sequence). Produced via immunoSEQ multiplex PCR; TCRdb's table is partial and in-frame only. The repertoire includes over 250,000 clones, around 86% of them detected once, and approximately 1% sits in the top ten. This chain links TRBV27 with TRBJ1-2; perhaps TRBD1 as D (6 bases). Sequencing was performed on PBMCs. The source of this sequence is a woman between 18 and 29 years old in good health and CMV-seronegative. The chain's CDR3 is CASSLRGQNYGYTF. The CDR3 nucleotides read TGTGCCAGCAGTTTACGGGGACAAAACTATGGCTACACCTTC.